This TCR beta chain derives from a study of T cell responses to AZD1222 COVID-19 vaccine. The data were produced by immunoSEQ multiplex PCR, yet TCRdb's version contains in-frame clones alone and is incomplete. This table holds about 85,000 clones, roughly 85% found once. The CDR3 contains 15 residues. The V segment lost 5 bases and the J segment 0 bases; nucleotides outside the gene matches: 3. From germline, CDR1 is SGHTA and CDR2 FQGNSA. The material sequenced was peripheral blood, taken 28 days after the second AZD1222 dose. The V and J genes are TRBV7-2 and TRBJ2-1; 8 nucleotides align to TRBD2. The source of this sequence is an adult who received the AZD1222 COVID-19 vaccine. CDR3 bases: TGTGCCAGCAGCGATGGGACTAGCTCCTACAATGAGCAGTTCTTC. Protein: CASSDGTSSYNEQFF.